This TCR beta chain stems from a study of molecular identifiers for immune sequencing clone quantification. Regarding the study as a whole: Should identical TCR molecules share a barcode, the sizes of highly expanded clones could be underestimated.

Bulk TCR library preparation followed previously described methods with listed TCR primers. TCRdb re-called the PCR reads with MiXCR, one entry per CDR3 protein. The top ten clones hold 0.85% to 0.95% of a sample with more than 95,000 distinct CDR3 sequences, roughly 24% of them seen once. The sample holds many counts of this clonotype. The antigen is not known. The CDR3 extends over 14 amino acids. The V end was cut by 3 bases, the J end by 0 bases, with 5 bases between. Input material: naive CD8+ T cells from blood, with Jurkat cell RNA spiked in. As for subset: FACS-sorted CD8+CD4-CCR7+CD45RA+ naive T cells. This chain links TRBV12-3 or TRBV12-4 with TRBJ1-4; D not resolved. This receptor was identified in a human donor in good health. Some libraries in this study had Jurkat cell RNA spiked in. The CDR3 DNA reads as TGTGCCAGCAGTTTTCGTTCAACTAATGAAAAACTGTTTTTT. Translating it yields CASSFRSTNEKLFF.